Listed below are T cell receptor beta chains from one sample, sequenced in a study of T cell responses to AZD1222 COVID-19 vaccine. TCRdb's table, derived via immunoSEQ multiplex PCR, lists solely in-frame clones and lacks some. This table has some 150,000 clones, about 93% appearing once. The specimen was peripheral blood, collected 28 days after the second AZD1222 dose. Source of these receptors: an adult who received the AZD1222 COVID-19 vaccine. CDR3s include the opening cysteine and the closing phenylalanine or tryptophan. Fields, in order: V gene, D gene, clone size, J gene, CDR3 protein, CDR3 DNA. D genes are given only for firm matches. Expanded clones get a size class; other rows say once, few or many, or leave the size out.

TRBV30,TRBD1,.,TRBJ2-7,CAWQTGVSYEQYF,TGTGCCTGGCAGACAGGGGTTTCCTACGAGCAGTACTTC
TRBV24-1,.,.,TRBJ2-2,CATSDPGTQDTGELFF,TGTGCCACCAGTGATCCCGGGACTCAAGACACCGGGGAGCTGTTTTTT
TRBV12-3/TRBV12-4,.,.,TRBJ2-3,CASSLLADRGQYF,TGTGCCAGCAGTTTATTAGCTGACCGGGGGCAGTATTTT
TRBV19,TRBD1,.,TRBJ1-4,CASRKQGASEKLFF,TGTGCCAGTAGAAAACAGGGGGCCAGTGAAAAACTGTTTTTT
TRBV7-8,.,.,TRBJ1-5,CATSRGDNQPQHF,TGTGCCACCTCAAGGGGGGACAATCAGCCCCAGCATTTT
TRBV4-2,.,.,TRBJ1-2,CASSRRGPGVQAGYTF,TGTGCCAGCAGCCGCCGGGGGCCGGGGGTCCAGGCTGGCTACACCTTC
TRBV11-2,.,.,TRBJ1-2,CASSLDLYGYTF,TGTGCCAGCAGCTTAGATTTATACGGCTACACCTTC
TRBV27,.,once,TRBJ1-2,CASPPPRGGNYGYTF,TGTGCCAGCCCCCCTCCTAGGGGGGGGAACTATGGCTACACCTTC
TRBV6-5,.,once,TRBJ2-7,CASTSRGNSYEQYF,TGTGCCAGCACTTCAAGGGGGAACTCCTACGAGCAGTACTTC
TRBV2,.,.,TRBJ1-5,CASSPQGVNQPQHF,TGTGCCAGCAGTCCACAGGGCGTCAATCAGCCCCAGCATTTT
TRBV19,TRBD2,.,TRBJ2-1,CASSTFVTSRTGEQFF,TGTGCCAGTAGTACCTTTGTGACTAGCCGTACAGGTGAGCAGTTCTTC
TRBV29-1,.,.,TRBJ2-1,CSVEGLTGSYNEQFF,TGCAGCGTTGAAGGTTTGACAGGTTCCTACAATGAGCAGTTCTTC
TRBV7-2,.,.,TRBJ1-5,CASSLVGQSNQPQHF,TGTGCCAGCAGCTTAGTTGGACAGAGCAATCAGCCCCAGCATTTT
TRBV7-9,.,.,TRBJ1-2,CASSLGVEYGYTF,TGTGCCAGCAGCCTAGGGGTGGAGTATGGCTACACCTTC
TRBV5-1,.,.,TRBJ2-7,CASKPRGGEGTYEQYF,TGCGCCAGCAAACCCCGAGGAGGGGAAGGAACCTACGAGCAGTACTTC
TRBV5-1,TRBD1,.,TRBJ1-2,CASSLGQGKGYTF,TGCGCCAGCAGCTTGGGACAGGGAAAGGGCTACACCTTC
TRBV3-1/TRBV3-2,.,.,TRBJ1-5,CASSQDLNQPQHF,TGTGCCAGCAGCCAAGACCTCAATCAGCCCCAGCATTTT
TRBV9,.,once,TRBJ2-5,CASSVQGLYQETQYF,TGTGCCAGCAGCGTACAGGGGTTGTACCAAGAGACCCAGTACTTC
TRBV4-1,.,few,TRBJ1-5,CASSQEYGAHQPQHF,TGCGCCAGCAGCCAAGAATATGGTGCTCATCAGCCCCAGCATTTT
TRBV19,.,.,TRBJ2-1,CASSRGGLADYNEQFF,TGTGCCAGTAGTAGGGGGGGGCTAGCGGATTACAATGAGCAGTTCTTC
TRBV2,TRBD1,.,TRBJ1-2,CASSEVTGANGYTF,TGTGCCAGCAGTGAAGTGACAGGGGCCAATGGCTACACCTTC
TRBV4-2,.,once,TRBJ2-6,CASSRRTSPTTGANVLTF,TGTGCCAGCTCCCGCCGAACTAGCCCGACAACTGGGGCCAACGTCCTGACTTTC
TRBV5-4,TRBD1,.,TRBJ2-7,CASSSGQVDGEQYF,TGTGCCAGCAGCTCTGGACAGGTCGACGGCGAGCAGTACTTC
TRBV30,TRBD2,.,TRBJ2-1,CAGTSGSTYNEQFF,TGTGCCGGGACTAGCGGGAGTACTTACAATGAGCAGTTCTTC
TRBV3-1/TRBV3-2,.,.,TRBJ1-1,CASSHYGEAFF,TGTGCCAGCAGCCATTATGGGGAAGCTTTCTTT
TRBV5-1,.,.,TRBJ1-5,CASSWGDKGIDNQPQHF,TGCGCCAGCAGCTGGGGGGACAAGGGGATTGACAATCAGCCCCAGCATTTT
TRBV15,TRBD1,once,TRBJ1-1,CATSRADRGRGTEAFF,TGTGCCACCAGCAGAGCGGACAGGGGGCGAGGCACTGAAGCTTTCTTT
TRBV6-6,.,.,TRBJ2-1,CASSYSNRQNEQFF,TGTGCCAGCAGTTACTCGAATAGGCAGAATGAGCAGTTCTTC
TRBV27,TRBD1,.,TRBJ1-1,CASSEQGRTEAFF,TGTGCCAGCAGTGAACAGGGGCGGACTGAAGCTTTCTTT
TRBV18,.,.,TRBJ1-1,CASSPRTQNTEAFF,TGTGCCAGCTCACCGAGGACACAGAACACTGAAGCTTTCTTT
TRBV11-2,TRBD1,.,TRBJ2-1,CASSSRQGDTYNEQFF,TGTGCCAGCAGCTCACGACAGGGAGACACCTACAATGAGCAGTTCTTC
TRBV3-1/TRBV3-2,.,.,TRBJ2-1,CASSQDGEEKQFF,TGTGCCAGCAGCCAAGATGGGGAGGAGAAGCAGTTCTTC
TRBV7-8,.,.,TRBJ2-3,CASSLDRERTQYF,TGTGCCAGCAGCTTAGACCGGGAGAGGACGCAGTATTTT
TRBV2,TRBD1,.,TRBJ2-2,CASSVWTGDGELFF,TGTGCCAGCAGTGTATGGACAGGGGACGGGGAGCTGTTTTTT
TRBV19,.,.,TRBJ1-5,CASSPTGGKNQPQHF,TGTGCCAGTAGCCCGACCGGGGGGAAGAATCAGCCCCAGCATTTT
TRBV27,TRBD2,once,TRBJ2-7,CASSRAGASYEQYF,TGTGCCAGCAGTAGAGCGGGAGCCTCCTACGAGCAGTACTTC
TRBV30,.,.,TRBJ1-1,CAWSGWGKNTEAFF,TGTGCCTGGAGTGGGTGGGGGAAGAACACTGAAGCTTTCTTT
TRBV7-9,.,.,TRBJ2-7,CASSLATGSYEQYF,TGTGCCAGCAGCTTAGCTACCGGAAGCTACGAGCAGTACTTC
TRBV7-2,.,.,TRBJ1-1,CASSLGRARGGVITEAFF,TGTGCCAGCAGCTTAGGCCGAGCGCGGGGAGGGGTGATTACTGAAGCTTTCTTT
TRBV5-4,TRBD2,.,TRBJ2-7,CASSSLAGEAREQYF,TGTGCCAGCAGCTCTCTAGCGGGAGAAGCTCGCGAGCAGTACTTC
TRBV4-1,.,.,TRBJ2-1,CASSQSRASSYNEQFF,TGCGCCAGCAGCCAATCTAGAGCCTCATCCTACAATGAGCAGTTCTTC
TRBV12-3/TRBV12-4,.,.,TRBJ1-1,CASSSAGVTEAFF,TGTGCCAGCAGTTCCGCGGGGGTCACTGAAGCTTTCTTT
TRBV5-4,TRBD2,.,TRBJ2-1,CASSRSGTSYNEQFF,TGTGCCAGCAGCCGTAGCGGGACCTCCTACAATGAGCAGTTCTTC
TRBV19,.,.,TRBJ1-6,CASASVAGVYSPLHF,TGTGCCAGTGCCTCGGTGGCAGGGGTATATTCACCCCTCCACTTT
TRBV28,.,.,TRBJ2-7,CASGRTYEQYF,TGTGCCAGCGGGAGGACCTACGAGCAGTACTTC
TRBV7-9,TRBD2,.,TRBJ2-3,CASSPGLAGAVTDTQYF,TGTGCCAGCAGCCCGGGACTAGCGGGAGCAGTGACAGATACGCAGTATTTT
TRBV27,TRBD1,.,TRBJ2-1,CASSPWTGSYNEQFF,TGTGCCAGCAGTCCGTGGACAGGGTCCTACAATGAGCAGTTCTTC
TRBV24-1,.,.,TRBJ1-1,CATSGGLNTEAFF,TGTGCCACCAGTGGTGGACTGAACACTGAAGCTTTCTTT
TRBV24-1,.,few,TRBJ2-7,CATSDPGYEQYF,TGTGCCACCAGTGATCCAGGGTACGAGCAGTACTTC
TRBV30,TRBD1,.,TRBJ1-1,CAWSGGQENTEAFF,TGTGCCTGGAGTGGTGGACAGGAGAACACTGAAGCTTTCTTT